Each of the 30 T cell receptor beta chains below was sequenced from the same sample in a study of T cells after yellow fever vaccination. TCRdb fed the 5' RACE reads into MiXCR, producing one record per CDR3 protein. Of some 560,000 distinct CDR3 sequences in the sample, roughly 19% were seen once. Material: PBMCs, obtained 15 days after the yellow fever booster vaccination. These receptors were obtained from a man aged 30 to 39 who received the YFV17D yellow fever vaccine.

This clonotype was found a few times. This sequence joins TRBV7-8 and TRBJ2-3; D is undetermined. The V gene lost 5 bases and the J gene lost 6 bases, with 12 bases spanning the gap. There are 13 residues in the CDR3. Germline CDR1 is SGHVS and CDR2 is FQNEAQ. In DNA form, the CDR3 reads TGTGCCAGCAGCCCCTTTGGTAGCGATACGCAGTATTTT. Protein: CASSPFGSDTQYF.

The sample holds a few counts of this clonotype. This rearrangement joins TRBV24-1 to TRBJ2-3, with 8 bases that match TRBD2. The CDR3 is 19 amino acids. V dropped 3 bases and J dropped 1; count of bases not matched to a gene: 14. Germline V gene lookup returns CDR1 KGHDR and CDR2 SFDVKD. Written as DNA, the CDR3 is TGTGCCACCAGTGATCCGGGGGGGAGACTAGCCCGAGGCACAGATACGCAGTATTTT. Its protein is CATSDPGGRLARGTDTQYF.

This clonotype was seen only a few times. V gene TRBV4-3 combines with J gene TRBJ2-5; D is unclear. Germline V gene lookup returns CDR1 LGHNA and CDR2 YSLEER. The V end lost 1 base, the J end lost 7 bases, and 16 bases lay between the germline ends. The CDR3 consists of 15 residues. For the CDR3, the DNA is TGCGCCAGCAGCCAAGTAGCAGACGCCGGACGGACCCAGTACTTC. Translating gives CASSQVADAGRTQYF.

In this sample, this clonotype turned up a few times. This chain links TRBV29-1 with TRBJ1-3; D is uncertain. The length of the CDR3 is 11 residues. Germline V gene lookup returns CDR1 SQVTM and CDR2 ANQGSEA. Trimming took off 2 bases at V and 4 bases at J, with 3 bases between the two ends. The CDR3: CSVELGNTIYF. CDR3 nucleotides: TGCAGCGTTGAATTGGGAAACACCATATATTTT.

This clonotype showed up just a few times. This chain connects TRBV29-1 to TRBJ2-5, with D maybe TRBD2 (5 bases). The V gene's germline CDR1 is SQVTM and CDR2 ANQGSEA. The CDR3 loop spans 12 amino acids. Trimming shortened V by 5 bases and J by 0 bases, and 7 bases separated the two germline ends. CDR3 protein: CSVIGDQETQYF. CDR3 nucleotide sequence: TGCAGCGTTATCGGGGACCAAGAGACCCAGTACTTC.

The chain combines TRBV29-1 with TRBJ2-2; 8 positions agree with TRBD1. V shed 5 bases and J 4 bases; nucleotides not matched to a gene: 6. The CDR3 is 14 residues long. CDR1 is SQVTM and CDR2 is ANQGSEA in the germline V gene. This CDR3 is CSVLTGASTGELFF. Here the CDR3 DNA reads TGCAGCGTTTTGACAGGGGCGTCCACCGGGGAGCTGTTTTTT.

The rearrangement links TRBV3-1 to TRBJ2-5; TRBD2 agrees at 11 bases. V gave up 5 bases and J gave up 0 bases; unmatched junction bases: 5. Per the germline V gene, CDR1 is LGHDT and CDR2 is YNNKEL (reference sequence). This CDR3 has 16 amino acids. The CDR3: CASSGQGLADQETQYF. The CDR3 bases are TGTGCCAGCAGCGGCCAGGGACTAGCGGACCAAGAGACCCAGTACTTC.

The rearrangement uses TRBV15 and TRBJ1-5; no clear D gene. Trimming shortened V by 3 bases and J by 1 base, and 4 bases separated the two germline ends. This CDR3 is 13 amino acids long. In germline, CDR1 is LNHNV, CDR2 YYDKDF (reference sequence). CDR3 amino acids: CATSSQSNQPQHF. The CDR3 nucleotides are TGTGCCACCAGCAGCCAAAGCAATCAGCCCCAGCATTTT.

This clonotype has a handful of counts. The V and J genes are TRBV23-1 and TRBJ2-7; D unclear. TRBV23-1 is annotated as an ORF whose role is uncertain. CDR3 length equals 15 residues. V was shortened by 4 bases and J by 6 bases, with 19 bases between the two germline ends. CDR3 amino acids: CASSLIHGLVREQYF. The CDR3 DNA is TGCGCCAGCAGTCTGATCCACGGGTTAGTTCGCGAGCAGTACTTC.

This clonotype was found a few times. This chain joins TRBV20-1 and TRBJ2-1; D possibly corresponds to TRBD1 (6 bases). Per germline, CDR1 DFQATT and CDR2 SNEGSKA (reference sequence). The CDR3 spans 14 residues. Trimming shortened V by 5 bases and J by 0 bases, and 11 bases separated the two germline ends. The CDR3, as DNA: TGCAGTGCTCACGACAGGATCTCCTACAATGAGCAGTTCTTC. This gives the protein CSAHDRISYNEQFF.

The V gene is TRBV7-2, the J gene TRBJ2-1, with 10 positions matching TRBD2. The CDR3 is 16 residues long. The ends lost 2 bases at V and 7 bases at J; junction bases unmatched: 8. CDR1 and CDR2 (germline): SGHTA, FQGNSA. The CDR3 region has the DNA TGTGCCAGCAGCTTATTGTTTGCTAGCGGGAGAAATGAGCAGTTCTTC. It is translated as CASSLLFASGRNEQFF. Using reference TRBV7-2 and TRBJ2-1 for the parts outside the CDR3, the full variable domain is GAGVSQSPSNKVTEKGKDVELRCDPISGHTALYWYRQSLGQGLEFLIYFQGNSAPDKSGLPSDRFSAERTGGSVSTLTIQRTQQEDSAVYLCASSLLFASGRNEQFFGPGTRLTVL.

This clonotype has just a few counts. The chain links TRBV27 to TRBJ1-6; D unresolved. Germline V gives CDR1 MNHEY, CDR2 SMNVEV (reference sequence). The CDR3 has 14 residues. Trimming pared 2 bases from V and 7 bases from J, leaving 9 bases between. The CDR3 DNA is TGTGCCAGCAGTTTACCGGGGTCCAATTCACCCCTCCACTTT. Residues: CASSLPGSNSPLHF.

This clonotype appeared a few times. J is TRBJ2-2 and V is TRBV6-5, with TRBD2 matching over 9 bases. The CDR3 runs to 15 residues. Germline-derived CDR1 and CDR2 are MNHEY and SVGAGI. The ends lost 5 bases at V and 2 bases at J; junction bases unmatched: 3. DNA of the CDR3: TGTGCCAGCAGTAGCCTAGCGGGAAACACCGGGGAGCTGTTTTTT. It codes for CASSSLAGNTGELFF.

The chain has TRBV25-1 and TRBJ2-1, with TRBD1 matching over 10 bases. J lost 5 bases, V lost 3 bases, and 4 bases had no gene match. This CDR3 comprises 15 residues. Germline lookup yields CDR1 MGHDK and CDR2 SYGVNS. This chain's CDR3 is CASSDPGTGDNEQFF. Here the CDR3 DNA reads TGTGCCAGCAGTGACCCTGGGACAGGGGACAATGAGCAGTTCTTC.

This clonotype turned up a few times. V gene TRBV12-3 or TRBV12-4 combines with J gene TRBJ1-1, with D uncertain. V lost 6 bases to trimming and J lost 1 base, with 12 bases between them. This CDR3 has 14 amino acids. The chain's CDR3 is CASSFPGENTEAFF. The DNA for the CDR3 is TGTGCCAGCAGCTTCCCTGGGGAGAACACTGAAGCTTTCTTT.

This clonotype was observed a few times. The rearrangement uses TRBV12-3 or TRBV12-4 and TRBJ2-7; D gene unclear. CDR3 length equals 14 residues. V was clipped by 2 bases and J by 7 bases, with 15 bases between them. For the CDR3, the DNA is TGTGCCAGCAGTTTAACTGAGTCCCGGAAGGAGCAGTACTTC. This gives the protein CASSLTESRKEQYF.

This clonotype showed up just a few times. V usage is TRBV7-2 and J usage is TRBJ2-1; either TRBD1 or TRBD2 may supply D (5 bases each). Germline V gene lookup returns CDR1 SGHTA and CDR2 FQGNSA. This CDR3 contains 12 residues. Trimming took 3 bases from V and 8 from J, leaving 8 bases between them. CDR3 region: CASSLGVHEQFF. CDR3 in DNA: TGTGCCAGCAGCTTGGGGGTCCATGAGCAGTTCTTC.

V usage is TRBV24-1 and J usage is TRBJ2-2; perhaps TRBD1 as D (5 bases). V lost 3 bases to trimming and J lost 2 bases, with 6 bases between them. The CDR3 contains 14 residues. Germline CDR1 reads KGHDR; CDR2 reads SFDVKD. The CDR3 loop reads CATSDQGNTGELFF. CDR3 in DNA: TGTGCCACCAGTGATCAGGGTAACACCGGGGAGCTGTTTTTT.

This clonotype was observed a few times. The chain has TRBV7-2 and TRBJ2-3, with D possibly TRBD2 on 6 matching bases. Trimming removed 6 bases from V and 4 bases from J, with 11 bases in between. The CDR3 runs to 13 residues. From germline, CDR1 is SGHTA and CDR2 FQGNSA. This CDR3 reads CASRASVADTQYF. DNA of the CDR3: TGTGCCAGCAGGGCTAGCGTAGCAGATACGCAGTATTTT.

This clonotype was seen once. V is TRBV5-4 and J is TRBJ2-3, with 14 positions matching TRBD2. Per the germline V gene, CDR1 is SGHNT and CDR2 is YYREEE (reference sequence). The CDR3 extends over 17 amino acids. The V segment lost 2 bases and the J segment 3 bases; nucleotides outside the gene matches: 5. In DNA form, the CDR3 reads TGTGCCAGCAGCTTTGGACTAGCGGGAGGATGGACAGATACGCAGTATTTT. This encodes CASSFGLAGGWTDTQYF.

The V and J genes are TRBV5-1 and TRBJ2-7; 10 bases line up with TRBD1. CDR3 length: 15 residues. CDR1 SGHRS and CDR2 YFSETQ come from the germline V gene. The V segment lost 2 bases and the J segment 3 bases; nucleotides outside the gene matches: 5. The CDR3 DNA reads TGCGCCAGCAGCTTTCAACGGGACAGGGGCTACGAGCAGTACTTC. Translation gives CASSFQRDRGYEQYF.

V gene TRBV14 combines with J gene TRBJ1-2; tentatively, D is TRBD1 (5 bases). V was trimmed by 0 bases and J by 4 bases, leaving 9 bases between them. The CDR3 sequence is 14 residues long. The germline gives CDR1 SGHDN, CDR2 FVKESK. Written as DNA, the CDR3 is TGTGCCAGCAGCCAAGAGTCCGGGACCTATGGCTACACCTTC. This codes for CASSQESGTYGYTF.

There are a few counts of this clonotype. J is TRBJ2-3 and V is TRBV20-1, with 8 bases matching TRBD2. Germline trimming cut 6 bases from V and 0 bases from J; bases unmatched to any gene: 5. Germline CDR1 is DFQATT and CDR2 is SNEGSKA (reference sequence). The CDR3 sequence is 14 residues long. The CDR3 reads CSADLAGSTDTQYF. In DNA, the CDR3 is TGCAGTGCGGACTTAGCGGGAAGCACAGATACGCAGTATTTT.

This clonotype was detected a few times. This sequence joins TRBV5-1 and TRBJ2-7; no clear D gene. Trimming took off 4 bases at V and 2 bases at J, with 10 bases between the two ends. The CDR3 has 13 residues. Germline values: CDR1 SGHRS, CDR2 YFSETQ. The CDR3 nucleotides are TGCGCCAGCAGCCCCGTGGGAACCTACGAGCAGTACTTC. Protein sequence: CASSPVGTYEQYF.

This chain joins TRBV4-3 and TRBJ2-1; 9 bases are a match to TRBD2. Germline V CDR1 and CDR2: LGHNA, YSLEER. J gave up 7 bases and V 2 bases, and 6 bases lay outside the gene matches. This CDR3 spans 15 amino acids. The CDR3 loop is CASSQIAGVGNEQFF. CDR3 nucleotide sequence: TGCGCCAGCAGCCAAATAGCGGGAGTGGGAAATGAGCAGTTCTTC.

The rearrangement joins TRBV5-6 to TRBJ2-1; D gene uncertain. Per germline, CDR1 SGHDT and CDR2 YYEEEE. The CDR3 spans 11 residues. V dropped 1 base and J dropped 13 bases, with 9 bases sitting between them. Written as DNA, the CDR3 is TGTGCCAGCAGCTTGTCTGGGATTCAGTTCTTC. Translated: CASSLSGIQFF.

The rearrangement links TRBV6-5 to TRBJ2-7; weak D call: TRBD1 (5 bases). Germline V gene lookup returns CDR1 MNHEY and CDR2 SVGAGI. With 2 bases removed from V and 6 bases from J, the gap between germline ends came to 17 bases. The CDR3 covers 15 residues. The CDR3 DNA reads as TGTGCCAGCAGTTACGAGGCGGCAGGGATGGGCGAGCAGTACTTC. Translated, it gives CASSYEAAGMGEQYF.

This clonotype was seen only once. This sequence joins TRBV11-2 and TRBJ2-5, with 8 positions matching TRBD2. V lost 2 bases and J lost 5; bases outside the gene matches: 10. In germline, CDR1 is SGHAT, CDR2 FQNNGV. The CDR3 length is 16 residues. The CDR3 here is CASSLLRGGEGETQYF. The CDR3 DNA follows: TGTGCCAGCAGCTTACTCCGGGGGGGAGAGGGTGAGACCCAGTACTTC.

This clonotype was seen more than once but under ten times. The chain combines TRBV27 with TRBJ2-3; 8 bases map to TRBD1. CDR3 length: 15 residues. The germline V gene encodes CDR1 MNHEY and CDR2 SMNVEV (reference sequence). With V trimmed by 6 bases and J by 4 bases, 9 bases remained unmatched. In DNA form, the CDR3 reads TGTGCCAGCAGGATGTGGGACAGGCCGCCAGATACGCAGTATTTT. This translates into CASRMWDRPPDTQYF.

The chain recombines TRBV20-1 with TRBJ2-5; the match to TRBD2 covers 7 bases. This CDR3 is built from 17 residues. CDR1 and CDR2 from the germline V gene are DFQATT and SNEGSKA (reference sequence). With V trimmed by 1 base and J by 0 bases, 11 bases remained unmatched. DNA for the CDR3: TGCAGTGCTAGAGTTACGACCTATGCGGGGGACCAAGAGACCCAGTACTTC. This translates into CSARVTTYAGDQETQYF.